The rows below give T cell receptor beta chains drawn from one sample of a study of T cells in localized non-small cell lung cancer. Profiled with immunoSEQ multiplex PCR; TCRdb holds only in-frame clones, not every one. In the table there are around 140,000 clones, 70% to 90% of which are singletons. The input for sequencing was peripheral blood, taken before any cancer treatment. These TCRs come from a female donor over 55 with stage I lung adenocarcinoma. CDR3s include the opening cysteine and the closing phenylalanine or tryptophan. A D gene is named only where the DNA matches it firmly. For some rows the clone size is stated as once, few or many, or as a class when expanded; others skip it.

>.|15|TRBJ1-2|.|TRBV4-1
CASSQDRGDQHGYTF
TGCGCCAGCAGCCAAGATAGAGGGGACCAACATGGCTACACCTTC
>TRBD1|15|TRBJ1-6|.|TRBV6-1
CASTRTGSIDSPLHF
TGTGCCAGCACTAGGACAGGGTCTATCGATTCACCCCTCCACTTT
>.|15|TRBJ1-1|.|TRBV6-5
CASRQFGVGNTEAFF
TGTGCCAGCAGGCAATTCGGGGTGGGGAACACTGAAGCTTTCTTT
>.|13|TRBJ1-1|few|TRBV14
CASSQEGFTEAFF
TGTGCCAGCAGCCAAGAAGGGTTCACTGAAGCTTTCTTT
>TRBD2|16|TRBJ2-1|.|TRBV7-2
CASSSELAGGPNEQFF
TGTGCCAGCAGCTCGGAACTAGCGGGAGGGCCAAATGAGCAGTTCTTC
>.|12|TRBJ2-7|.|TRBV7-8
CASSLRTYEQYF
TGTGCCAGCAGCCTAAGGACATACGAGCAGTACTTC
>.|12|TRBJ1-1|.|TRBV28
CATLDPNTEAFF
TGTGCCACGTTGGATCCGAACACTGAAGCTTTCTTT
>.|13|TRBJ1-2|.|TRBV12-5
CASGLTGNYGYTF
TGTGCTAGTGGTTTGACAGGGAACTATGGCTACACCTTC
>TRBD1|15|TRBJ2-7|few|TRBV11-1
CASSGTGTLRKEQYF
TGTGCCAGCAGCGGGACAGGGACACTAAGGAAAGAGCAGTACTTC
>.|12|TRBJ1-3|few|TRBV11-2
CASSPSGNTIYF
TGTGCCAGCAGTCCCTCTGGAAACACCATATATTTT
>.|14|TRBJ2-7|.|TRBV2
CASSQGSPVYEQYF
TGTGCCAGCAGCCAGGGGTCCCCCGTCTACGAGCAGTACTTC
>.|13|TRBJ2-5|few|TRBV19
CASRRDSQETQYF
TGTGCCAGTAGGAGGGACTCCCAAGAGACCCAGTACTTC
>TRBD2|17|TRBJ2-1|.|TRBV11-3
CASSSRRLAGDRGEQFF
TGTGCCAGCAGCTCCAGACGACTAGCGGGAGATAGGGGTGAGCAGTTCTTC
>.|14|TRBJ1-5|once|TRBV28
CASSFWGAEQPQHF
TGTGCCAGCAGTTTTTGGGGGGCTGAGCAGCCCCAGCATTTT
>.|13|TRBJ2-5|.|TRBV2
CASSVSQFETQYF
TGTGCCAGCAGTGTATCGCAGTTTGAGACCCAGTACTTC
>TRBD2|15|TRBJ2-4|.|TRBV9
CASSPRERGANIQYF
TGTGCCAGCAGCCCCCGGGAGCGGGGGGCAAACATTCAGTACTTC
>TRBD2|17|TRBJ2-7|.|TRBV5-1
CASSLTFLAGVSYEQYF
TGCGCCAGCAGCCTCACATTTCTAGCGGGAGTCTCCTACGAGCAGTACTTC
>.|15|TRBJ2-3|.|TRBV16
CASSQELLSTDTQYF
TGTGCCAGCAGCCAAGAGTTACTCAGCACAGATACGCAGTATTTT
>.|15|TRBJ1-5|once|TRBV7-8
CASSLSGSSNQPQHF
TGTGCCAGCAGCTTATCCGGGAGTAGCAATCAGCCCCAGCATTTT
>TRBD1|16|TRBJ2-6|.|TRBV10-3
CAMTGAIDSGANVLTF
TGTGCCATGACAGGGGCGATTGACTCTGGGGCCAACGTCCTGACTTTC
>.|13|TRBJ1-3|.|TRBV19
CASSIAGPNTIYF
TGTGCCAGTAGTATCGCAGGCCCAAACACCATATATTTT
>.|12|TRBJ1-2|.|TRBV29-1
CSVEVAGYGYTF
TGCAGCGTTGAAGTGGCAGGCTATGGCTACACCTTC
>.|12|TRBJ1-1|.|TRBV18
CASSTGAYEAFF
TGTGCCAGCTCGACCGGTGCGTATGAAGCTTTCTTT
>.|16|TRBJ2-2|.|TRBV27
CASTGLSTGKTGELFF
TGTGCCAGCACAGGCCTGTCAACGGGGAAGACCGGGGAGCTGTTTTTT
>.|14|TRBJ2-7|.|TRBV7-9
CASSPTGRFYEQYF
TGTGCCAGCAGCCCGACAGGGAGGTTTTACGAGCAGTACTTC
>.|15|TRBJ2-5|.|TRBV7-9
CASSPSWGREETQYF
TGTGCCAGCAGTCCATCCTGGGGACGGGAAGAGACCCAGTACTTC
>TRBD1|15|TRBJ2-7|.|TRBV7-9
CASCRGGQVFCEQYF
TGTGCCAGCTGCCGAGGGGGACAGGTCTTTTGCGAGCAGTACTTC
>.|15|TRBJ2-6|.|TRBV9
CASSPYPVGANVLTF
TGTGCCAGCAGCCCTTACCCGGTTGGGGCCAACGTCCTGACTTTC
>TRBD1|14|TRBJ2-7|.|TRBV28
CASRSRTGPYEQYF
TGTGCCAGCAGATCGCGGACAGGCCCCTACGAGCAGTACTTC
>.|13|TRBJ2-3|.|TRBV5-8
CASSLRGSDTQYF
TGTGCCAGCAGCTTGAGGGGGTCAGATACGCAGTATTTT
>.|16|TRBJ2-6|.|TRBV5-1
CASSFGSSSGANVLTF
TGCGCCAGCAGCTTCGGCAGCAGCTCTGGGGCCAACGTCCTGACTTTC
>.|13|TRBJ2-7|.|TRBV5-1
CASSPDGFRVQYF
TGCGCCAGCAGCCCGGACGGTTTTAGGGTGCAGTACTTC
>TRBD2|15|TRBJ2-7|.|TRBV5-6
CASSFVGAGSYEQYF
TGTGCCAGCAGCTTCGTGGGAGCGGGATCCTACGAGCAGTACTTC
>.|15|TRBJ1-2|.|TRBV30
CAWTPQGGKISGYTF
TGTGCCTGGACCCCACAGGGAGGGAAAATTAGTGGCTACACCTTC
>.|13|TRBJ2-3|.|TRBV6-1
CAATVSSADTQYF
TGTGCCGCCACCGTCTCCAGCGCAGATACGCAGTATTTT
>TRBD2|14|TRBJ2-7|.|TRBV10-3
CAIMASGSSYEQYF
TGTGCCATCATGGCTAGCGGGAGTAGTTACGAGCAGTACTTC
>.|13|TRBJ1-2|.|TRBV30
CAWSVAITYGYTF
TGTGCCTGGAGTGTGGCGATCACCTATGGCTACACCTTC
>.|13|TRBJ2-3|.|TRBV2
CAQHTGRGDTQYF
TGTGCCCAGCATACGGGCCGGGGAGATACGCAGTATTTT
>.|13|TRBJ2-5|.|TRBV7-3
CASSFRTQETQYF
TGTGCCAGCAGCTTTAGGACCCAAGAGACCCAGTACTTC
>TRBD1|16|TRBJ1-5|few|TRBV19
CASTGTGVSGNQPQHF
TGTGCCAGTACAGGGACAGGGGTCTCGGGCAATCAGCCCCAGCATTTT
>.|15|TRBJ2-5|.|TRBV27
CASSRSLGYQETQYF
TGTGCCAGCAGTCGATCGCTGGGGTACCAAGAGACCCAGTACTTC
>.|13|TRBJ2-1|.|TRBV9
CASSVQDYNEQFF
TGTGCCAGCAGCGTGCAGGATTACAATGAGCAGTTCTTC
>.|16|TRBJ1-2|.|TRBV29-1
CSVGIRDLQKGYGYTF
TGCAGCGTTGGGATCCGGGACCTCCAGAAAGGTTATGGCTACACCTTC
>.|15|TRBJ2-2|.|TRBV5-1
CASSLATEYTGELFF
TGCGCCAGCAGCTTGGCTACAGAATACACCGGGGAGCTGTTTTTT
>.|13|TRBJ2-7|.|TRBV5-1
CASRGVGTHEQYF
TGCGCCAGCCGGGGCGTTGGAACCCACGAGCAGTACTTC
>TRBD1|14|TRBJ1-5|.|TRBV19
CASSTGTGGQPQHF
TGTGCCAGTAGTACCGGGACAGGGGGTCAGCCCCAGCATTTT
>TRBD1|16|TRBJ2-4|.|TRBV5-1
CASSLHNRGEGNIQYF
TGCGCCAGCAGCTTGCACAACAGGGGCGAGGGAAACATTCAGTACTTC